This TCR beta chain stems from a study of T cell responses to AZD1222 COVID-19 vaccine. Profiling relied on immunoSEQ multiplex PCR, and the TCRdb table lists in-frame clones only, not all of them. The profile shows approximately 70,000 clones, 75% to 85% of them singletons. The sequencing used peripheral blood, collected 28 days after the second AZD1222 dose. This sequence was found in an adult who received the AZD1222 COVID-19 vaccine.

This CDR3 is CASRVDRASNQPQHF. CDR3 DNA: TGTGCCAGTCGAGTTGACAGGGCTAGCAATCAGCCCCAGCATTTT. The chain carries TRBV2 and TRBJ1-5; 7 nucleotides match TRBD1. Trimming took 9 bases from V and 0 from J; bases not matched to a gene: 8. The CDR3 extends over 15 amino acids. Per the germline V gene, CDR1 is SNHLY and CDR2 is FYNNEI.